This T cell receptor (beta chain) was profiled in a study of shared clonotypes between healthy human individuals. Findings of the study overall: Exclusively blood specimens were collected; tissue repertoires likely differ.

Trimming cost V 6 bases and J 7 bases, with 13 bases left between them. Germline lookup yields CDR1 MDHEN and CDR2 SYDVKM. The CDR3 has 13 residues. Methods used by the authors: In the immunoSEQ data, sequences were junction-only and lacked quality scores, so filtering differed. TCRdb's table, derived via immunoSEQ multiplex PCR, lists solely in-frame clones and lacks some. That table supplies the V and J calls and clone size; D and trimming were determined from the DNA. Among roughly 700,000 clones, over 65% were seen once, and the ten largest hold less than 2%. Turning to this clone: What it recognizes is unknown.

Subsets obtained from CD4+ cells comprised CD45RA+ naive and CD45RA-negative memory cells. Sequencing was carried out using memory CD4+ T cells sorted from blood. Sample subset: CD45RA-negative fraction. This sequence originates from a woman aged 30 to 39 in good health. The J gene is TRBJ2-1, the V gene TRBV28; the D is unclear. The chain's CDR3 is CASSPSVGNEQFF. CDR3 nucleotides: TGTGCCAGCAGCCCATCGGTAGGGAATGAGCAGTTCTTC.